The 9 T cell receptor beta chains below were found in one sample sequenced in a study of cytomegalovirus exposure and HLA in healthy donors (dated by TCRdb to the late 2010s). Receptor amplification or capture employed the immunoSEQ multiplex PCR assay. TCRdb provides this immuneACCESS table in a form limited to in-frame rearrangements. Some clones are lacking; in checked studies, under half of them reflect an unresolved V gene, and why the rest are absent is not known. This sample holds about 340,000 clones; approximately 90% were observed only once. The ten biggest clones cover around 0.84% of the sample. The sequenced sample consisted of PBMCs. These receptors all come from a young woman in good health and CMV-seronegative.

The V and J genes are TRBV15 and TRBJ2-3; 11 bases map to TRBD2. Germline trimming cut 3 bases from V and 0 bases from J; bases unmatched to any gene: 11. The CDR3 loop spans 19 amino acids. Germline V gene data show CDR1 as LNHNV and CDR2 as YYDKDF (reference sequence). CDR3 DNA: TGTGCCACCAGCAGCAAGACTAGCGGGATTACATCTAGCACAGATACGCAGTATTTT. It specifies CATSSKTSGITSSTDTQYF. Full variable domain (outside the CDR3, taken from reference TRBV15 and TRBJ2-3): DAMVIQNPRYQVTQFGKPVTLSCSQTLNHNVMYWYQQKSSQAPKLLFHYYDKDFNNEADTPDNFQSRRPNTSFCFLDIRSPGLGDTAMYLCATSSKTSGITSSTDTQYFGPGTRLTVL.

This clone has a single count. The chain joins TRBV2 to TRBJ2-7; 10 positions agree with TRBD2. Germline V lookup: CDR1 SNHLY, CDR2 FYNNEI. The CDR3 contains 15 residues. V shed 2 bases, J shed 6 bases, and the junction held 7 bases outside the gene matches. The CDR3 DNA reads TGTGCCAGCAGTGAATTTTGGCTAGCGGGAGTCGAGCAGTACTTC. Protein: CASSEFWLAGVEQYF.

J is TRBJ2-7 and V is TRBV7-8, with D maybe TRBD2 (6 bases). The V gene's germline CDR1 is SGHVS and CDR2 FQNEAQ. CDR3 length: 16 residues. With 2 bases removed from V and 1 base from J, the gap between germline ends came to 15 bases. CDR3 in DNA: TGTGCCAGCAGCTTAACGGCGGGGCGTGCTTCCTACGAGCAGTACTTC. This gives the protein CASSLTAGRASYEQYF.

V usage is TRBV27 and J usage is TRBJ1-5, with D hard to call. V was clipped by 5 bases and J by 11 bases, with 19 bases between them. Germline assignment: CDR1 MNHEY and CDR2 SMNVEV (reference sequence). This CDR3 comprises 14 residues. The CDR3 protein is CASSPTGSSGAQHF. The DNA for the CDR3 is TGTGCCAGCAGTCCCACCGGGAGCAGCGGGGCCCAGCATTTT.

The CDR3 nucleotides are TGTGCCAGCAGCGTAGGGGGCGGCACCACAGATACGCAGTATTTT. Encoded protein: CASSVGGGTTDTQYF. This chain connects TRBV9 to TRBJ2-3; D might be TRBD1 (5 bases). The CDR3 contains 15 residues. The V end was cut by 0 bases, the J end by 2 bases, with 10 bases between. Germline CDR1 and CDR2: SGDLS and YYNGEE.

V and J are TRBV13 and TRBJ1-1; no definite D call. Germline V gene lookup returns CDR1 PRHDT and CDR2 FYEKMQ (reference sequence). The CDR3 is 13 residues long. V was cut by 0 bases and J by 7 bases, with 9 bases left in between. In DNA, the CDR3 is TGTGCCAGCAGCTTAGGGTCGTACAGTGAAGCTTTCTTT. Amino acid sequence: CASSLGSYSEAFF.

The CDR3 DNA sequence: TGTGCCAGCAGCGGGGAGGGGAATCAGCCCCAGCATTTT. This codes for CASSGEGNQPQHF. The V gene is TRBV7-9, the J gene TRBJ1-5; D might be TRBD1 (5 bases). V was pared by 5 bases and J by 4 bases, with 9 bases between. There are 13 residues in the CDR3. CDR1 is SEHNR, CDR2 FQNEAQ, per germline (reference sequence).

This clone has a single count. At the DNA level, this CDR3 is encoded by other sequences in the same sample as well. The V call is TRBV7-9, the J call TRBJ1-5, with 9 bases fitting TRBD1. The trim removed 4 bases at V and 4 bases at J, leaving 5 bases unmatched. This CDR3 contains 15 residues. The germline CDR1 and CDR2 sequences are SEHNR and FQNEAQ (reference sequence). The CDR3: CASSSGQGVNQPQHF. Here the CDR3 DNA reads TGTGCCAGCAGCTCGGGACAGGGCGTGAATCAGCCCCAGCATTTT.

The chain recombines TRBV6-1 with TRBJ2-1; TRBD1 agrees at 8 bases. Per germline, CDR1 MNHNS and CDR2 SASEGT. This CDR3 comprises 12 residues. Trimming at V came to 10 bases and at J to 6 bases, leaving 5 bases not matched to a gene. Written as DNA, the CDR3 is TGTGCCACCCGACAGGGGATCAATGAGCAGTTCTTC. It translates to CATRQGINEQFF.